Shown below are 30 T cell receptor beta chains from a single sample sequenced in a study of OX40 agonist ivuxolimab in advanced cancers. Clones were sequenced by immunoSEQ multiplex PCR, and TCRdb holds only the in-frame ones, with some missing. The sample includes tens of thousands of clones, roughly 82% seen only once; the top ten take roughly 1.1%. The sample in question was CD4+ or CD8+ T cells sorted from blood, obtained in a trial of the OX40 agonist ivuxolimab. These receptors came from an adult with an advanced solid tumor such as melanoma, head and neck, liver or kidney cancer.

The chain uses TRBV4-1 and TRBJ1-5, with a possible D match to TRBD1 (6 bases). The CDR3 totals 15 residues. Trimming pared 0 bases from V and 6 bases from J, leaving 12 bases between. Looked up from germline, CDR1 is MGHRA and CDR2 is YSYEKL. The chain's CDR3 is CASSQDPTGPQPQHF. In DNA form, the CDR3 reads TGCGCCAGCAGCCAAGATCCGACAGGTCCTCAGCCCCAGCATTTT.

This clone was seen a single time. The V and J genes are TRBV29-1 and TRBJ1-5, with a possible D match to TRBD1 (5 bases). The germline CDR1 and CDR2 sequences are SQVTM and ANQGSEA. The CDR3 loop spans 12 amino acids. V was trimmed by 4 bases and J by 7 bases, leaving 11 bases between them. CDR3 amino acids: CSVANQGQPQHF. The CDR3 DNA sequence: TGCAGCGTTGCCAATCAGGGACAGCCCCAGCATTTT.

The CDR3 here is CASSLGRGRFQPQHF. The CDR3 DNA follows: TGTGCCAGCAGCTTAGGCAGGGGGCGCTTTCAGCCCCAGCATTTT. This sequence joins TRBV7-2 and TRBJ1-5; 8 positions match TRBD1. The V gene end was trimmed by 1 base and the J gene end by 6 bases; junction bases not matched to a gene: 5. This CDR3 has 15 amino acids. CDR1 and CDR2 (germline): SGHTA, FQGNSA.

J is TRBJ1-2 and V is TRBV5-1, with D unclear. This CDR3 region has 15 residues. The ends were cut back, 2 bases at V and 4 bases at J, with 15 bases in the middle. Germline CDR1 reads SGHRS; CDR2 reads YFSETQ. CDR3 sequence reads: CASSLDTSVIYGYTF. CDR3 DNA sequence: TGCGCCAGCAGCTTAGACACGTCAGTTATCTATGGCTACACCTTC.

The rearrangement uses TRBV5-5 and TRBJ1-1; no reliable D call. The germline CDR1 and CDR2 sequences are SGHKS and YYEKEE (reference sequence). V lost 2 bases and J lost 7, with 9 bases in between. CDR3 size: 12 residues. The CDR3 loop reads CASSLLALEAFF. The CDR3, as DNA: TGTGCCAGCAGCTTATTAGCACTTGAAGCTTTCTTT.

The CDR3 sequence is CASSFLTGNSPLHF. The CDR3 bases are TGTGCCAGCAGCTTTCTCACAGGGAATTCACCCCTCCACTTT. This chain links TRBV11-2 with TRBJ1-6, with a tentative D call TRBD1 (6 bases). The V end lost 3 bases, the J end lost 7 bases, and 10 bases lay between the germline ends. There are 14 residues in the CDR3. The germline CDR1 and CDR2 sequences are SGHAT and FQNNGV.

Written as DNA, the CDR3 is TGCGCCAGCAGCCAAGAAAACGGTAGGACTGAAGCTTTCTTT. Residues: CASSQENGRTEAFF. This rearrangement joins TRBV4-1 to TRBJ1-1, with no clear D. The CDR3 sequence is 14 residues long. Trimming cost V 0 bases and J 5 bases, with 10 bases left between them. Germline V gives CDR1 MGHRA, CDR2 YSYEKL.

The J gene is TRBJ2-7, the V gene TRBV7-2, with D unresolved. CDR3 length: 12 amino acids. Germline V gene data show CDR1 as SGHTA and CDR2 as FQGNSA. V lost 4 bases and J 2 bases, leaving 6 bases between the germline ends. The CDR3 sequence is CASSSVTYEQYF. CDR3 DNA sequence: TGTGCCAGCAGCTCAGTTACCTACGAGCAGTACTTC.

This chain links TRBV10-3 with TRBJ1-5; 10 bases line up with TRBD1. CDR1 ENHRY and CDR2 SYGVKD come from the germline V gene. The CDR3 covers 15 residues. Trimming at V came to 5 bases and at J to 4 bases, leaving 5 bases not matched to a gene. The CDR3 DNA is TGTGCCATCAGTCCCGGACAGGGGGGGAATCAGCCCCAGCATTTT. The encoded protein is CAISPGQGGNQPQHF.

V usage is TRBV9 and J usage is TRBJ1-3, with unresolved D. This CDR3 spans 16 amino acids. Germline loops: CDR1 SGDLS, CDR2 YYNGEE. The V end was cut by 0 bases, the J end by 3 bases, with 13 bases between. This CDR3 is CASSVDAGTLGNTIYF. CDR3 sequence (DNA): TGTGCCAGCAGCGTAGATGCGGGAACCCTTGGAAACACCATATATTTT.

V gene TRBV7-2 combines with J gene TRBJ1-2; 8 bases agree with TRBD1. The CDR3 runs to 16 residues. Germline values: CDR1 SGHTA, CDR2 FQGNSA. Trimming at V came to 5 bases and at J to 8 bases, leaving 16 bases not matched to a gene. The CDR3 region has the DNA TGTGCCAGCAGCCCGAACCCCAGGGGGCGCCAGGCCGGCTACACCTTC. Its translation is CASSPNPRGRQAGYTF.

The V gene is TRBV7-9, the J gene TRBJ2-1; a weak D match, TRBD2 (7 bases). This CDR3 contains 15 residues. Between the trimmed V and J ends, which lost 5 bases and 9 bases, there was a span of 20 bases. Germline values: CDR1 SEHNR, CDR2 FQNEAQ (reference sequence). CDR3 loop: CASSRGGRDTGEQFF. The CDR3, as DNA: TGTGCCAGCAGCAGGGGGGGCAGGGACACGGGTGAGCAGTTCTTC.

The V and J genes are TRBV4-3 and TRBJ1-1; D is undetermined. Per germline, CDR1 LGHNA and CDR2 YSLEER. The V end was cut by 0 bases, the J end by 4 bases, with 6 bases between. The CDR3 extends over 13 amino acids. CDR3 sequence: CASSQEESTEAFF. The CDR3, as DNA: TGCGCCAGCAGCCAAGAGGAGAGCACTGAAGCTTTCTTT.

CDR3 sequence: CASSKTGVNIQYF. CDR3 coding DNA: TGTGCCAGCAGCAAAACAGGGGTGAACATTCAGTACTTC. The chain combines TRBV6-5 with TRBJ2-4; 7 bases are shared with TRBD1. The germline CDR1 and CDR2 sequences are MNHEY and SVGAGI. CDR3 length: 13 amino acids. After removal of 6 bases from V and 7 bases from J, the junction contained 6 bases not matched to a gene.

This chain connects TRBV5-1 to TRBJ1-2; D is ambiguous. This CDR3 is 14 amino acids long. Germline V CDR1 and CDR2: SGHRS, YFSETQ. V was shortened by 0 bases and J by 4 bases, with 10 bases between the two germline ends. Here the CDR3 DNA reads TGCGCCAGCAGCTTGGACAGCGGATTCTATGGCTACACCTTC. Its translation: CASSLDSGFYGYTF.

This chain uses TRBV27 with TRBJ1-3; 7 bases fit TRBD1. Per germline, CDR1 MNHEY and CDR2 SMNVEV (reference sequence). This CDR3 is built from 19 residues. Trimming took 0 bases from V and 1 from J; bases not matched to a gene: 12. In DNA, the CDR3 is TGTGCCAGCAGTTTATCCCCCTTGAACAGGGGACGATCTGGAAACACCATATATTTT. Amino acids: CASSLSPLNRGRSGNTIYF.

J is TRBJ1-4 and V is TRBV23-1; tentative D call: TRBD1 (6 bases). TRBV23-1 qualifies as an ORF whose function is uncertain. The CDR3 contains 13 residues. Trimming left V 8 bases short and J 5 bases short, with 12 bases between. DNA of the CDR3: TGCGCCAGCTCCCGGGGGGCCAATGAAAAACTGTTTTTT. This gives the protein CASSRGANEKLFF.

The chain couples TRBV7-2 to TRBJ2-2, with TRBD2 identical over 8 bases. With V trimmed by 2 bases and J by 4 bases, 6 bases remained unmatched. Germline assignment: CDR1 SGHTA and CDR2 FQGNSA. This CDR3 is built from 16 residues. CDR3: CASSLSPAGATGELFF. The DNA of the CDR3 is TGTGCCAGCAGCTTATCTCCAGCGGGGGCCACCGGGGAGCTGTTTTTT.

J is TRBJ2-3 and V is TRBV9; 8 bases line up with TRBD1. This CDR3 comprises 16 residues. With V trimmed by 2 bases and J by 1 base, 6 bases remained unmatched. Germline CDR1 and CDR2: SGDLS and YYNGEE. This CDR3 reads CASSVTGQGGTDTQYF. The DNA for the CDR3 is TGTGCCAGCAGCGTCACAGGACAGGGAGGCACAGATACGCAGTATTTT.

The chain recombines TRBV6-5 with TRBJ2-7; D uncertain. Germline V gene sequence: CDR1 MNHEY, CDR2 SVGAGI. V lost 0 bases and J 3 bases, leaving 15 bases between the germline ends. The CDR3 contains 16 residues. The DNA of the CDR3 is TGTGCCAGCAGTTACTCGAGCGTTCACCCCAGCTACGAGCAGTACTTC. It codes for CASSYSSVHPSYEQYF.

This chain uses TRBV5-1 with TRBJ1-5, with a weak D call TRBD1 (6 bases). With 10 bases removed from V and 0 bases from J, the gap between germline ends came to 26 bases. This CDR3 has 18 residues. From germline, CDR1 is SGHRS and CDR2 YFSETQ. In DNA, the CDR3 is TGCGCCCACTTTCGGGGGCCGCCTTCAGATTATAGCAATCAGCCCCAGCATTTT. Translating gives CAHFRGPPSDYSNQPQHF.

CDR3: CASSRDRGNYGYTF. The CDR3, as DNA: TGTGCCAGCAGCCGAGACAGGGGGAACTATGGCTACACCTTC. V is TRBV2 and J is TRBJ1-2, with 9 nucleotides matching TRBD1. The germline CDR1 and CDR2 sequences are SNHLY and FYNNEI. The CDR3 totals 14 residues. V was pared by 6 bases and J by 2 bases, with 4 bases of the junction left unmatched.

The chain combines TRBV7-2 with TRBJ2-3; D is ambiguous. The V end was cut by 2 bases, the J end by 11 bases, with 23 bases between. The CDR3 consists of 16 residues. CDR1 is SGHTA, CDR2 FQGNSA, per germline. The CDR3 DNA reads as TGTGCCAGCAGCTTATCATCCAGGAGCCATACGAATAGGCAGTATTTT. This sequence encodes CASSLSSRSHTNRQYF.

V is TRBV7-9 and J is TRBJ2-3; no clear D gene. The CDR3 runs to 12 residues. Germline assignment: CDR1 SEHNR and CDR2 FQNEAQ (reference sequence). The V end was cut by 1 base, the J end by 4 bases, with 3 bases between. CDR3 sequence (DNA): TGTGCCAGCAGCTTAGTAGCAGATACGCAGTATTTT. Translated: CASSLVADTQYF. The full variable domain, its missing parts supplied by reference TRBV7-9 and TRBJ2-3, is DTGVSQNPRHKITKRGQNVTFRCDPISEHNRLYWYRQTLGQGPEFLTYFQNEAQLEKSRLLSDRFSAERPKGSFSTLEIQRTEQGDSAMYLCASSLVADTQYFGPGTRLTVL.

This chain joins TRBV5-1 and TRBJ1-2, with TRBD1 as a possible D gene (5 bases). CDR3 length: 14 residues. In germline, CDR1 is SGHRS, CDR2 YFSETQ. The V end lost 1 base, the J end lost 6 bases, and 13 bases lay between the germline ends. The CDR3 sequence is CASSLYAGSDGYTF. CDR3 nucleotide sequence: TGCGCCAGCAGCTTGTATGCAGGGAGCGATGGCTACACCTTC.

The genes are TRBV28 and TRBJ1-4, with D tentatively TRBD1 (6 bases). Deletions cut 5 bases from V and 2 bases from J, with 12 bases between. This CDR3 region has 15 residues. Germline assignment: CDR1 MDHEN and CDR2 SYDVKM. CDR3 amino acids: CASSITGATNEKLFF. The CDR3 coding sequence is TGTGCCAGCAGTATAACGGGGGCTACTAATGAAAAACTGTTTTTT.

This rearrangement joins TRBV14 to TRBJ1-1, with D uncertain. The CDR3 runs to 13 residues. Deletions cut 2 bases from V and 4 bases from J, with 8 bases between. Germline CDR1 SGHDN, CDR2 FVKESK. The CDR3 region has the DNA TGTGCCAGCAGCCAAACCTACTCCACTGAAGCTTTCTTT. Translating gives CASSQTYSTEAFF.

This clone has a handful of counts. The chain recombines TRBV6-5 with TRBJ1-6, with D unclear. The CDR3 covers 14 residues. The V and J ends lost 6 bases and 8 bases respectively, with 14 bases between them. Germline lookup yields CDR1 MNHEY and CDR2 SVGAGI. DNA for the CDR3: TGTGCCAGCAGCCTCAACAGCGGGGATTCACCCCTCCACTTT. The encoded protein is CASSLNSGDSPLHF.

The V and J genes are TRBV11-2 and TRBJ2-2; 7 nucleotides agree with TRBD1. The CDR3 length is 16 residues. Germline values: CDR1 SGHAT, CDR2 FQNNGV. V was clipped by 3 bases and J by 4 bases; unmatched bases: 8. The CDR3 sequence: CASSLRHRGGTGELFF. CDR3 coding DNA: TGTGCCAGCAGCTTGCGCCACAGGGGCGGCACCGGGGAGCTGTTTTTT.

The rearrangement links TRBV4-2 to TRBJ2-3; 9 positions match TRBD1. J lost 6 bases, V lost 0 bases, and 10 bases had no gene match. From germline, CDR1 is LGHNA and CDR2 YNFKEQ. This CDR3 comprises 17 residues. The CDR3 DNA reads TGTGCCAGCAGCCAAGATCTGGAACAGGGGGCTAAGGATACGCAGTATTTT. This sequence encodes CASSQDLEQGAKDTQYF.